The 20 T cell receptor beta chains presented below share a single source sample, sequenced in a study of T cell responses to AZD1222 COVID-19 vaccine. Repertoires were generated with immunoSEQ multiplex PCR, while TCRdb's copy carries only in-frame clones and drops some. The sample lists tens of thousands of clones; roughly 90% were seen once. The sequenced sample was peripheral blood, obtained on day 0 of AZD1222 vaccination. These receptors were collected from an adult in good health.

This clone was observed once. The chain combines TRBV28 with TRBJ1-3; a possible D gene is TRBD1 (6 bases). This CDR3 comprises 16 residues. Germline CDR1 is MDHEN and CDR2 is SYDVKM. V was shortened by 6 bases and J by 4 bases, with 19 bases between the two germline ends. The CDR3 loop is CASRPTPGQLGNTIYF. The CDR3, as DNA: TGTGCCAGCAGGCCGACACCCGGACAGCTCGGAAACACCATATATTTT.

This chain joins TRBV7-9 and TRBJ2-5; D gene unclear. Germline V CDR1 and CDR2: SEHNR, FQNEAQ (reference sequence). Trimming shortened V by 5 bases and J by 7 bases, and 17 bases separated the two germline ends. The CDR3 covers 14 residues. CDR3: CASSTPMGGGTQYF. CDR3 nucleotide sequence: TGTGCCAGCAGCACCCCTATGGGCGGCGGGACCCAGTACTTC.

In DNA form, the CDR3 reads TGCAGCGTTGGGGTTAGCGGGGGTCTAGGGGAGACCCAGTACTTC. This encodes CSVGVSGGLGETQYF. The chain employs TRBV29-1 and TRBJ2-5, with TRBD2 matching over 9 bases. This CDR3 has 15 amino acids. After removal of 4 bases from V and 5 bases from J, the junction contained 11 bases not matched to a gene. Looked up from germline, CDR1 is SQVTM and CDR2 is ANQGSEA.

This clone turned up a few times. The V call is TRBV28, the J call TRBJ1-2, with 9 bases that match TRBD1. The CDR3 has 14 amino acids. V lost 8 bases, J lost 2 bases, and 6 bases stayed unmatched. Germline CDR1 reads MDHEN; CDR2 reads SYDVKM. The CDR3 region has the DNA TGTGCCAGCCGGGCGGGGACAGGGAACTATGGCTACACCTTC. Amino acids: CASRAGTGNYGYTF.

This chain joins TRBV3-1 (or the pseudogene TRBV3-2) and TRBJ1-3; D gene ambiguous. This CDR3 has 14 amino acids. The germline V gene encodes CDR1 LGHDT and CDR2 YNNKEL (reference sequence). The V end was cut by 3 bases, the J end by 0 bases, with 6 bases between. The CDR3 loop is CASSQQSSGNTIYF. CDR3 coding DNA: TGTGCCAGCAGCCAGCAGAGCTCTGGAAACACCATATATTTT.

In nucleotides, the CDR3 is TGTGCCAGCGCAACGGAGACGGACTATAATGAAAAACTGTTTTTT. This codes for CASATETDYNEKLFF. The chain combines TRBV6-5 with TRBJ1-4, with D uncertain. V was trimmed by 8 bases and J by 4 bases, leaving 17 bases between them. The CDR3 spans 15 residues. Per the germline V gene, CDR1 is MNHEY and CDR2 is SVGAGI.

This sequence joins TRBV19 and TRBJ1-3; a possible D gene is TRBD1 (6 bases). Germline V gene lookup returns CDR1 LNHDA and CDR2 SQIVND (reference sequence). The CDR3 runs 15 residues. V was shortened by 8 bases and J by 0 bases, with 14 bases between the two germline ends. The CDR3 loop is CASGKQGRSGNTIYF. As DNA, the CDR3 is TGTGCCAGTGGAAAACAGGGCCGCTCTGGAAACACCATATATTTT.

The chain carries TRBV2 and TRBJ1-1; D gene uncertain. Germline lookup yields CDR1 SNHLY and CDR2 FYNNEI. The CDR3 contains 14 residues. Trimming pared 10 bases from V and 0 bases from J, leaving 15 bases between. CDR3 loop: CATRELSVNTEAFF. CDR3 nucleotide sequence: TGTGCCACCAGAGAACTCTCAGTGAACACTGAAGCTTTCTTT.

The chain carries TRBV9 and TRBJ2-1; perhaps TRBD1 as D (6 bases). The length of the CDR3 is 15 residues. V lost 0 bases and J lost 0, with 7 bases in between. The germline V gene encodes CDR1 SGDLS and CDR2 YYNGEE. The CDR3 spells CASSVGTVSYNEQFF. DNA for the CDR3: TGTGCCAGCAGCGTAGGGACAGTCTCCTACAATGAGCAGTTCTTC.

The V and J genes are TRBV14 and TRBJ2-3; 9 bases are a match to TRBD1. The V gene's germline CDR1 is SGHDN and CDR2 FVKESK. This CDR3 is 13 amino acids long. The trim removed 5 bases at V and 4 bases at J, leaving 1 base unmatched. The CDR3: CASSWDRADTQYF. The CDR3 bases are TGTGCCAGCAGCTGGGACAGGGCAGATACGCAGTATTTT.

V usage is TRBV5-1 and J usage is TRBJ1-6; no firm D call. The V end was cut by 5 bases, the J end by 0 bases, with 9 bases between. The CDR3 is 15 amino acids. From germline, CDR1 is SGHRS and CDR2 YFSETQ. This chain's CDR3 is CASRGASSYNSPLHF. The CDR3, as DNA: TGCGCCAGCAGGGGAGCGAGCTCCTATAATTCACCCCTCCACTTT. The full variable domain, in which reference TRBV5-1 and TRBJ1-6 provide the parts outside the CDR3, is KAGVTQTPRYLIKTRGQQVTLSCSPISGHRSVSWYQQTPGQGLQFLFEYFSETQRNKGNFPGRFSGRQFSNSRSEMNVSTLELGDSALYLCASRGASSYNSPLHFGNGTRLTVT.

V and J are TRBV11-2 and TRBJ1-6, with D uncertain. V shed 8 bases and J shed 6 bases, with 17 bases lying between them. The germline V gene has CDR1 SGHAT and CDR2 FQNNGV. This CDR3 is built from 15 residues. The CDR3 loop reads CASPPPGYRNSPLHF. The DNA of the CDR3 is TGTGCCAGCCCACCCCCGGGGTATCGTAATTCACCCCTCCACTTT.

This clone was detected only once. The chain links TRBV19 to TRBJ1-5; 7 bases align to TRBD1. The CDR3 runs 14 residues. V lost 6 bases, J lost 3 bases, and 5 bases stayed unmatched. CDR1 is LNHDA, CDR2 SQIVND, per germline (reference sequence). Written as DNA, the CDR3 is TGTGCCAGTAGCGTACAGGGGATCAATCAGCCCCAGCATTTT. This translates into CASSVQGINQPQHF.

The chain's CDR3 is CASRFTGANSPLHF. The CDR3, as DNA: TGTGCCAGCAGATTCACAGGGGCTAATTCACCCCTCCACTTT. The rearrangement uses TRBV5-8 and TRBJ1-6; TRBD1 matches 7 bases. This CDR3 has 14 amino acids. Per germline, CDR1 SGHTS and CDR2 YDEGEE. The junction had 5 bases not matched to a gene; V was cut back by 5 bases and J by 6 bases.

This chain connects TRBV6-5 to TRBJ1-5; tentative D call: TRBD1 (5 bases). This CDR3 has 15 residues. Germline CDR1 MNHEY, CDR2 SVGAGI. The V end was cut by 6 bases, the J end by 4 bases, with 16 bases between. The CDR3 protein is CASRDRGAGNQPQHF. The CDR3 nucleotides are TGTGCCAGCAGAGATAGGGGCGCGGGTAATCAGCCCCAGCATTTT.

The rearrangement uses TRBV2 and TRBJ1-1, with 8 bases identical to TRBD1. J was trimmed by 2 bases and V by 7 bases; bases with no gene match: 9. Germline assignment: CDR1 SNHLY and CDR2 FYNNEI. The CDR3 contains 15 residues. The CDR3 sequence is CASKGSGQGNTEAFF. The CDR3 region has the DNA TGTGCCAGCAAGGGGTCCGGACAGGGAAACACTGAAGCTTTCTTT.

This clone was counted a single time. V is TRBV10-3 and J is TRBJ2-3; D call uncertain. The V end lost 6 bases, the J end lost 0 bases, and 10 bases lay between the germline ends. The CDR3 contains 14 residues. The germline gives CDR1 ENHRY, CDR2 SYGVKD. This CDR3 reads CAISHSSSTDTQYF. As DNA, the CDR3 is TGTGCCATCAGCCACAGTTCTAGCACAGATACGCAGTATTTT.

This chain links TRBV7-9 with TRBJ2-6; 9 bases are a match to TRBD1. The CDR3 has 18 residues. V gave up 5 bases and J gave up 0 bases; unmatched junction bases: 8. The germline V gene encodes CDR1 SEHNR and CDR2 FQNEAQ (reference sequence). CDR3 sequence (DNA): TGTGCCAGCAGCCTAGGGGACAGGGCCCACTCTGGGGCCAACGTCCTGACTTTC. It encodes CASSLGDRAHSGANVLTF.

The J gene is TRBJ2-1, the V gene TRBV4-3; 8 nucleotides match TRBD1. The CDR3 spans 12 residues. The V and J ends lost 2 bases and 15 bases, in that order; junction bases with no gene match: 6. The germline V gene has CDR1 LGHNA and CDR2 YSLEER. CDR3 sequence reads: CASSQRGQGLFF. In nucleotides, the CDR3 is TGCGCCAGCAGCCAACGAGGACAGGGTTTGTTCTTC.

The J gene is TRBJ1-2, the V gene TRBV10-3, with D uncertain. V was cut by 8 bases and J by 0 bases, with 7 bases left in between. This CDR3 region has 12 residues. Germline CDR1 is ENHRY and CDR2 is SYGVKD. CDR3: CAIGTANYGYTF. The DNA for the CDR3 is TGTGCCATCGGAACAGCTAACTATGGCTACACCTTC.